These 3 T cell receptor beta chains share one sample of origin, sequenced in a study of blood T cell repertoires in COVID-19. Only in-frame clones appear in the TCRdb table, and some are missing; sequencing was by immunoSEQ multiplex PCR. This table has a few hundred thousand clones, roughly 85% appearing once. Specimen: PBMCs or T cells enriched from blood (not recorded which). The receptors were gathered from a woman in her 50s who had recovered from COVID-19.

The J gene is TRBJ2-5, the V gene TRBV5-1, with 7 bases aligning to TRBD1. The V gene end was trimmed by 1 base and the J gene end by 1 base; junction bases not matched to a gene: 4. The CDR3 covers 15 residues. CDR1 and CDR2 from the germline V gene are SGHRS and YFSETQ. The CDR3 sequence is CASSLNRGIQETQYF. Here the CDR3 DNA reads TGCGCCAGCAGCTTGAACAGGGGAATCCAAGAGACCCAGTACTTC.

CDR3 region: CASSLRDTPLRADTQYF. For the CDR3, the DNA is TGTGCCAGCAGCTTAAGGGACACCCCTTTAAGGGCAGATACGCAGTATTTT. The V and J genes are TRBV7-8 and TRBJ2-3; perhaps TRBD1 as D (6 bases). V was shortened by 2 bases and J by 4 bases, with 19 bases between the two germline ends. This CDR3 region has 17 residues. Germline lookup yields CDR1 SGHVS and CDR2 FQNEAQ.

V gene TRBV4-1 combines with J gene TRBJ1-2, with D perhaps TRBD1 (5 bases). The CDR3 consists of 15 residues. Germline V gene lookup returns CDR1 MGHRA and CDR2 YSYEKL. V lost 1 base, J lost 8 bases, and 17 bases lay in between. CDR3 loop: CASSQGVNRGWGYTF. The DNA of the CDR3 is TGCGCCAGCAGCCAAGGAGTCAATCGGGGGTGGGGCTACACCTTC.